The table lists the clone carrying this T cell receptor beta chain with a count of one. Its antigen remains unknown. A read error may be the cause here, since a much bigger clone is one base away. This sample was included in a study of response to subunit inactivated influenza vaccine. Study-level points and caveats: After each seasonal influenza vaccination, few new T cells are recruited, the authors suggested.

A single record per CDR3 protein comes from TCRdb applying MiXCR to the RT-PCR reads. The sample yields 550,000 to 600,000 distinct CDR3 sequences, around 11% seen once. Germline-derived CDR1 and CDR2 are SGDLS and YYNGEE. This CDR3 is built from 14 residues. V dropped 8 bases and J dropped 3; count of bases not matched to a gene: 10. Sequenced here: PBMCs from blood, sampled on the day of vaccination. The chain carries TRBV9 and TRBJ2-7; 8 bases map to TRBD1. This clonotype was sampled from a man aged 50 to 60 who received an inactivated influenza vaccine. CDR3 DNA: TGTGCCAGAAGCTCGACAGGGGCGGTCTACGAGCAGTACTTC. Protein product: CARSSTGAVYEQYF.